Sequencing of this TCR beta chain was carried out in a study of T cell repertoires in cytomegalovirus infection. Looked up from germline, CDR1 is MDHEN and CDR2 is SYDVKM. The CDR3 runs to 13 residues. Trimming cost V 10 bases and J 5 bases; bases outside gene matches: 9. This clonotype has a handful of counts. The antigen is not known. One entry per CDR3 protein, called by TCRdb with MiXCR from the reads. This sample yields 250,000 to 300,000 distinct CDR3 sequences, of which roughly 13% are seen a single time; roughly 8.7% belongs to the top ten. The study's findings and limits: HLA-C-restricted TCR beta clonotypes specific for CMV led the ex vivo response.

Material: PBMCs. The chain uses TRBV28 and TRBJ2-5, with 8 nucleotides matching TRBD1. The sequence came from a human donor in good health (CMV status not recorded). Some clones in this sample may be carry-over from other donors' samples. The CDR3 coding sequence is TGTGCCACCGATCAGGGGGCGGGGGAGACCCAGTACTTC. Amino acid sequence: CATDQGAGETQYF.